The rows below give T cell receptor beta chains drawn from one sample of a study of blood T cell repertoires in COVID-19. The assay was immunoSEQ multiplex PCR, and TCRdb's table has in-frame clones only and misses some. The data hold about 150,000 clones, with 80% to 90% observed a single time. The sample comprised peripheral blood. The receptors shown here come from a woman in her fifties or sixties with acute or convalescent COVID-19. Each CDR3 is given with its conserved first and last residue. Each record gives: D gene, V gene, J gene, clone size, CDR3 protein, CDR3 DNA. A D gene is named only where the DNA matches it firmly. Rows give clone size only sometimes, using once, few, many, or a class for an expanded clone.

D: TRBD1
V: TRBV7-8
J: TRBJ1-1
size: -
CDR3: CASSKGQGMRTEAFF
DNA: TGTGCCAGCAGCAAGGGACAGGGAATGCGAACTGAAGCTTTCTTT

D: -
V: TRBV28
J: TRBJ2-7
size: -
CDR3: CASTTQAVSSYEQYF
DNA: TGTGCCAGCACCACACAGGCGGTTAGCTCCTACGAGCAGTACTTC

D: TRBD2
V: TRBV29-1
J: TRBJ2-3
size: -
CDR3: CSVETSGSNLSPDTQYF
DNA: TGCAGCGTTGAGACTAGCGGGAGTAATCTGTCCCCAGATACGCAGTATTTT

D: TRBD1
V: TRBV5-1
J: TRBJ1-3
size: -
CDR3: CASSLDRGRNTIYF
DNA: TGCGCCAGCAGCTTGGACAGGGGGCGAAACACCATATATTTT

D: TRBD1
V: TRBV6-1
J: TRBJ1-5
size: few
CDR3: CASSGQGHLGNQPQHF
DNA: TGTGCCAGCAGTGGACAGGGACATCTTGGCAATCAGCCCCAGCATTTT

D: TRBD1
V: TRBV9
J: TRBJ2-7
size: -
CDR3: CASSEADRVHEQYF
DNA: TGTGCCAGCAGCGAGGCGGACAGGGTCCACGAGCAGTACTTC

D: TRBD1
V: TRBV7-9
J: TRBJ1-1
size: -
CDR3: CASSLGGQVFRAFF
DNA: TGTGCCAGCAGCTTAGGGGGACAGGTGTTTAGGGCTTTCTTT

D: TRBD1
V: TRBV7-3
J: TRBJ2-1
size: -
CDR3: CAVTGGATNEQFF
DNA: TGTGCCGTAACAGGGGGCGCAACCAATGAGCAGTTCTTC

D: TRBD1
V: TRBV4-3
J: TRBJ2-7
size: -
CDR3: CASSRDSSYEQYF
DNA: TGCGCCAGCAGCCGGGACAGCTCCTACGAGCAGTACTTC

D: -
V: TRBV6-1
J: TRBJ2-7
size: -
CDR3: CASSDQQGSGYEQYF
DNA: TGTGCCAGCAGTGACCAACAGGGATCGGGCTACGAGCAGTACTTC

D: TRBD2
V: TRBV19
J: TRBJ2-6
size: -
CDR3: CASSIGTSGKLGANVLTF
DNA: TGTGCCAGTAGTATTGGGACTAGCGGGAAGCTTGGGGCCAACGTCCTGACTTTC

D: TRBD2
V: TRBV11-2
J: TRBJ2-5
size: -
CDR3: CASSLALSGGTQYF
DNA: TGTGCCAGCAGCTTAGCCCTTAGCGGGGGAACCCAGTACTTC

D: -
V: TRBV19
J: TRBJ1-5
size: -
CDR3: CASRAGVSNQPQHF
DNA: TGTGCCAGTAGAGCGGGAGTCAGCAATCAGCCCCAGCATTTT

D: -
V: TRBV7-2
J: TRBJ1-6
size: once
CDR3: CASRRGGGRTPLHF
DNA: TGTGCCAGCAGAAGAGGGGGGGGACGGACACCCCTCCACTTT

D: TRBD1
V: TRBV7-3
J: TRBJ2-4
size: -
CDR3: CASSLMATPGGQGGENIQYF
DNA: TGTGCCAGCAGCTTAATGGCTACCCCGGGGGGACAGGGCGGCGAAAACATTCAGTACTTC

D: -
V: TRBV2
J: TRBJ2-5
size: -
CDR3: CASSSELRQETQYF
DNA: TGTGCCAGCAGTAGTGAACTGAGACAAGAGACCCAGTACTTC

D: -
V: TRBV3-1/TRBV3-2
J: TRBJ2-3
size: -
CDR3: CASSLSTSTDTQYF
DNA: TGTGCCAGCAGCCTTAGTACTAGCACAGATACGCAGTATTTT

D: TRBD2
V: TRBV18
J: TRBJ2-1
size: -
CDR3: CASSRGLAGVWSYNEQFF
DNA: TGTGCCAGCTCACGGGGACTAGCGGGAGTGTGGTCCTACAATGAGCAGTTCTTC

D: TRBD2
V: TRBV11-2
J: TRBJ2-1
size: -
CDR3: CASSTLGLAGGEQFF
DNA: TGTGCCAGCAGCACATTGGGACTAGCGGGAGGTGAGCAGTTCTTC

D: -
V: TRBV6-5
J: TRBJ1-1
size: -
CDR3: CASRLGGTEAFF
DNA: TGTGCCAGCAGGCTGGGGGGTACTGAAGCTTTCTTT

D: TRBD2
V: TRBV19
J: TRBJ2-3
size: -
CDR3: CASSILLAGRTDTQYF
DNA: TGTGCCAGTAGTATATTACTAGCGGGCCGCACAGATACGCAGTATTTT

D: TRBD1
V: TRBV7-2
J: TRBJ1-1
size: few
CDR3: CASSLQGSLNTEAFF
DNA: TGTGCCAGCAGCCTACAGGGGTCCCTGAACACTGAAGCTTTCTTT

D: -
V: TRBV27
J: TRBJ1-1
size: -
CDR3: CASSTVNTEAFF
DNA: TGTGCCAGCAGCACTGTTAACACTGAAGCTTTCTTT

D: TRBD1
V: TRBV10-2
J: TRBJ1-1
size: -
CDR3: CASSPGQGYTEAFF
DNA: TGCGCCAGCAGCCCGGGACAGGGTTACACTGAAGCTTTCTTT

D: TRBD1
V: TRBV11-2
J: TRBJ1-6
size: -
CDR3: CASSPQGQGTSPLHF
DNA: TGTGCCAGCAGCCCACAAGGACAGGGAACCTCACCCCTCCACTTT

D: -
V: TRBV5-1
J: TRBJ2-3
size: -
CDR3: CASAGAGTDTQYF
DNA: TGCGCCAGCGCGGGGGCGGGCACAGATACGCAGTATTTT

D: -
V: TRBV3-1/TRBV3-2
J: TRBJ2-7
size: -
CDR3: CASSLQGPGEQYF
DNA: TGTGCCAGCAGCCTTCAGGGCCCAGGTGAGCAGTACTTC

D: -
V: TRBV7-2
J: TRBJ2-3
size: -
CDR3: CASSLDRGTQYF
DNA: TGTGCCAGCAGCTTAGACCGCGGCACGCAGTATTTT

D: -
V: TRBV30
J: TRBJ1-3
size: -
CDR3: CAWSAGSAGNTIYF
DNA: TGTGCCTGGAGTGCCGGGAGTGCTGGAAACACCATATATTTT

D: -
V: TRBV28
J: TRBJ2-7
size: -
CDR3: CASSSHPSSYEQYF
DNA: TGTGCCAGCAGTTCACACCCTAGCTCCTACGAGCAGTACTTC

D: TRBD1
V: TRBV3-1/TRBV3-2
J: TRBJ1-2
size: few
CDR3: CASSQRLTGGDGYTF
DNA: TGTGCCAGCAGCCAACGTCTTACAGGGGGCGATGGCTACACCTTC

D: -
V: TRBV6-1
J: TRBJ2-5
size: -
CDR3: CASSDFPGPEETQYF
DNA: TGTGCCAGCAGTGATTTCCCTGGGCCTGAAGAGACCCAGTACTTC

D: -
V: TRBV2
J: TRBJ1-2
size: -
CDR3: CASSEQQGGGYTF
DNA: TGTGCCAGCAGTGAGCAGCAGGGTGGTGGCTACACCTTC

D: -
V: TRBV9
J: TRBJ1-5
size: few
CDR3: CASSVPRRRSGSNQPQHF
DNA: TGTGCCAGCAGCGTACCACGGCGGCGGAGCGGGAGCAATCAGCCCCAGCATTTT

D: TRBD1
V: TRBV7-2
J: TRBJ2-3
size: -
CDR3: CASSKGQGGSDTQYF
DNA: TGTGCCAGCAGCAAGGGACAGGGAGGGTCAGATACGCAGTATTTT

D: TRBD1
V: TRBV19
J: TRBJ2-5
size: -
CDR3: CASSLTGLETQYF
DNA: TGTGCCAGTAGTTTGACAGGGTTGGAGACCCAGTACTTC

D: -
V: TRBV2
J: TRBJ2-7
size: once
CDR3: CASSAWPEQPDYEQYF
DNA: TGTGCCAGCAGTGCTTGGCCAGAACAGCCGGACTACGAGCAGTACTTC

D: TRBD1
V: TRBV11-3
J: TRBJ1-1
size: -
CDR3: CASSPRQGNTEAFF
DNA: TGTGCCAGCAGCCCACGACAGGGGAACACTGAAGCTTTCTTT

D: -
V: TRBV2
J: TRBJ1-1
size: -
CDR3: CASRLQPNTEAFF
DNA: TGTGCCAGCAGGTTACAGCCGAACACTGAAGCTTTCTTT

D: -
V: TRBV18
J: TRBJ2-1
size: -
CDR3: CASSLAGEEDEQFF
DNA: TGTGCCAGCTCACTTGCAGGGGAAGAGGATGAGCAGTTCTTC

D: TRBD1
V: TRBV29-1
J: TRBJ1-1
size: -
CDR3: CSVETGAGTEAFF
DNA: TGCAGCGTGGAGACAGGGGCAGGCACTGAAGCTTTCTTT

D: TRBD1
V: TRBV4-3
J: TRBJ1-3
size: -
CDR3: CASSQATGTGIGNTIYF
DNA: TGCGCCAGCAGCCAGGCCACCGGGACAGGTATTGGAAACACCATATATTTT

D: -
V: TRBV20-1
J: TRBJ2-7
size: -
CDR3: CSASSTEPYEQYF
DNA: TGCAGTGCGAGTTCAACGGAGCCCTACGAGCAGTACTTC

D: TRBD1
V: TRBV4-1
J: TRBJ1-2
size: -
CDR3: CASSPDRGYGYTF
DNA: TGCGCCAGCAGCCCCGACAGGGGTTATGGCTACACCTTC

D: TRBD1
V: TRBV5-1
J: TRBJ2-3
size: once
CDR3: CASSIDRGTDTQYF
DNA: TGCGCCAGCAGCATAGACAGGGGGACAGATACGCAGTATTTT

D: -
V: TRBV19
J: TRBJ1-6
size: -
CDR3: CASSRSGQPYNSPLHF
DNA: TGTGCCAGTAGTAGATCCGGACAGCCCTATAATTCACCCCTCCACTTT

D: -
V: TRBV20-1
J: TRBJ1-1
size: -
CDR3: CSARVDFEAFF
DNA: TGCAGTGCTAGAGTGGACTTCGAAGCTTTCTTT

D: TRBD1
V: TRBV9
J: TRBJ1-6
size: once
CDR3: CASSRDRDLHF
DNA: TGTGCCAGCAGCCGGGACAGGGATCTCCACTTT